This T cell receptor (beta chain) was identified in a study of blood T cell repertoires in COVID-19. This clone was seen only a few times. The CDR3 is made up of 13 amino acids. The germline V gene encodes CDR1 SGHDT and CDR2 YYEEEE. The germline V and J ends were trimmed by 1 base and 3 bases, with 4 bases remaining between them. Clones were read by immunoSEQ multiplex PCR, and TCRdb kept only the in-frame ones, dropping some. This table has a few hundred thousand clones, over 75% appearing once. The chain recombines TRBV5-6 with TRBJ1-4, with no clear D. The TCR sequence derives from a man aged 35-49 years in a cohort exposed to, infected with or recovered from COVID-19 (not recorded which). Sequencing was performed on PBMCs or T cells enriched from blood (not recorded which). CDR3 DNA: TGTGCCAGCAGCTTGCGAGCTAATGAAAAACTGTTTTTT. It translates to CASSLRANEKLFF. The full variable domain, completed using reference TRBV5-6 and TRBJ1-4, is DAGVTQSPTHLIKTRGQQVTLRCSPKSGHDTVSWYQQALGQGPQFIFQYYEEEERQRGNFPDRFSGHQFPNYSSELNVNALLLGDSALYLCASSLRANEKLFFGSGTQLSVL.